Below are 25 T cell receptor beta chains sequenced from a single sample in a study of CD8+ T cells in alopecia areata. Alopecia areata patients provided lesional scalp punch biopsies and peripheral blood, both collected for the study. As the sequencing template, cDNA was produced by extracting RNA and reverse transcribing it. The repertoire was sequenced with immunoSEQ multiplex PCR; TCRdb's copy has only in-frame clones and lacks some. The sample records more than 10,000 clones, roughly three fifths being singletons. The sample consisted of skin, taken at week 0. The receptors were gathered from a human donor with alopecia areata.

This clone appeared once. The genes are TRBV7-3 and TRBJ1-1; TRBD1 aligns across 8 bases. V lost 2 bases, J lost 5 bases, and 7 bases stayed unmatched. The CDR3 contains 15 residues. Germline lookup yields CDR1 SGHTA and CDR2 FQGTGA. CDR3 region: CASSLERTGSTEAFF. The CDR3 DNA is TGTGCCAGCAGCTTAGAAAGGACAGGGTCAACTGAAGCTTTCTTT.

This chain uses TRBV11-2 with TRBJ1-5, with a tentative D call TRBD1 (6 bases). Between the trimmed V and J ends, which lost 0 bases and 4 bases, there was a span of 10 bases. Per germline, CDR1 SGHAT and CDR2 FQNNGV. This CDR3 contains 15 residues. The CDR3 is CASSLETGGNQPQHF. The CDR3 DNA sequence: TGTGCCAGCAGCTTAGAGACAGGAGGAAATCAGCCCCAGCATTTT.

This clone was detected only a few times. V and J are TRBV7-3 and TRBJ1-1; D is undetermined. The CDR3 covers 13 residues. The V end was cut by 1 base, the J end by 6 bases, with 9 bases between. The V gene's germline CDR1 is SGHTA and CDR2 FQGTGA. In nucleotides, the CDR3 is TGTGCCAGCAGCTTAATAAGAGGCGCTGAAGCTTTCTTT. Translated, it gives CASSLIRGAEAFF.

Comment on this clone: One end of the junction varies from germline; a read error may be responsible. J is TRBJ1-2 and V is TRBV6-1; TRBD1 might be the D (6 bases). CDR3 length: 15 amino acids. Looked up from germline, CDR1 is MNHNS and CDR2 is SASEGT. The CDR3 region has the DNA TGTGTCAGCCGGGGCGGACAGTACACTAACTATGGCTACACCTTC. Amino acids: CVSRGGQYTNYGYTF.

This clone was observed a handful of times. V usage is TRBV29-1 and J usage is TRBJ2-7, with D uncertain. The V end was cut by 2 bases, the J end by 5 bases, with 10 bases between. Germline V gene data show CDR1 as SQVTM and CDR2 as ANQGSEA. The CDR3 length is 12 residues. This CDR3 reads CSVEFLTDEQYF. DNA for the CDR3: TGCAGCGTTGAATTCCTGACCGACGAGCAGTACTTC.

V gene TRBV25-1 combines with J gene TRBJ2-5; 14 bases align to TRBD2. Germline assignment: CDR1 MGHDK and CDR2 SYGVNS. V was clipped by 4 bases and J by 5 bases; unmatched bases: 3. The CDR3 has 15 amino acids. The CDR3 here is CASSVGLAGAETQYF. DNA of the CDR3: TGTGCCAGCAGTGTGGGACTAGCGGGAGCTGAGACCCAGTACTTC.

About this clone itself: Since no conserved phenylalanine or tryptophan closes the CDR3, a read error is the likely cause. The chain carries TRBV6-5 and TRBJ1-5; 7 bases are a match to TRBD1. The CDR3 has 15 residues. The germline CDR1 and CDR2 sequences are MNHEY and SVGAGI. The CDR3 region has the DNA TGTGCCAGTAGTTACTCCAGACAGGGTGGTCAGCCCCAGCATTTA. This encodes CASSYSRQGGQPQHL.

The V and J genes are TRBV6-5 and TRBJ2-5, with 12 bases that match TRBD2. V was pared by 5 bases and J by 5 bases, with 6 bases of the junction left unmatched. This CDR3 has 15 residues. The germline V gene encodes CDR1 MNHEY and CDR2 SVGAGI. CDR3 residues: CASSLTSGSRETQYF. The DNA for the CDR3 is TGTGCCAGCAGTCTGACTAGCGGGAGTAGGGAGACCCAGTACTTC.

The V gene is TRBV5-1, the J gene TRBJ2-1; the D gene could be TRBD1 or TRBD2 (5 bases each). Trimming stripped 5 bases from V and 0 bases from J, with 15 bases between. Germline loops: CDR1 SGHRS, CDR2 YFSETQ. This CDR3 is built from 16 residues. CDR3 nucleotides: TGCGCCAGCAGTTCCGCGGCAGGGAGCTCCTACAATGAGCAGTTCTTC. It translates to CASSSAAGSSYNEQFF.

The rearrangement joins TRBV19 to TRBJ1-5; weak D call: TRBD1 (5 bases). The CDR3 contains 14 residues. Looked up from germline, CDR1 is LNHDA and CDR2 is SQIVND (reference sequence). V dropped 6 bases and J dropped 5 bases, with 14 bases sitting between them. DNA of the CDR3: TGTGCCAGTAGGCCCTTTATGGGGGATCAGCCCCAGCATTTT. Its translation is CASRPFMGDQPQHF. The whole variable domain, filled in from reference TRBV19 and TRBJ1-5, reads DGGITQSPKYLFRKEGQNVTLSCEQNLNHDAMYWYRQDPGQGLRLIYYSQIVNDFQKGDIAEGYSVSREKKESFPLTVTSAQKNPTAFYLCASRPFMGDQPQHFGDGTRLSIL.

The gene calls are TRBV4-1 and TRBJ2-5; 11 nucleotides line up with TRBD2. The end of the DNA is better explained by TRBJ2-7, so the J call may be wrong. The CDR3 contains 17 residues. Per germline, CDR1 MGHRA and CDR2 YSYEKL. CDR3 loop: CASSQLTVSGRAYEQYF. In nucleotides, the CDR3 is TGCGCCAGCAGCCAATTAACAGTTAGCGGGAGGGCCTACGAGCAGTACTTC.

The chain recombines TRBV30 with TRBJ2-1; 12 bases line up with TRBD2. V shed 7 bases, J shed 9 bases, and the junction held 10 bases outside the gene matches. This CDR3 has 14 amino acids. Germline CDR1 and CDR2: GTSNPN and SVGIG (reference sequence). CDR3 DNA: TGTGCCTTCGATGGACTAGCGGGGATGGGTGAGCAGTTCTTC. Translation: CAFDGLAGMGEQFF.

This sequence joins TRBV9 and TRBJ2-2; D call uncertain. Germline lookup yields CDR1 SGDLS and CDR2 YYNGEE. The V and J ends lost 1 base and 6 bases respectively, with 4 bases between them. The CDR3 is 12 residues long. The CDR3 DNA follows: TGTGCCAGCAGCGTAAGACCCGGGGAGCTGTTTTTT. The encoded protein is CASSVRPGELFF. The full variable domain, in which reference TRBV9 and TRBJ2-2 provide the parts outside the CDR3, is DSGVTQTPKHLITATGQRVTLRCSPRSGDLSVYWYQQSLDQGLQFLIQYYNGEERAKGNILERFSAQQFPDLHSELNLSSLELGDSALYFCASSVRPGELFFGEGSRLTVL.

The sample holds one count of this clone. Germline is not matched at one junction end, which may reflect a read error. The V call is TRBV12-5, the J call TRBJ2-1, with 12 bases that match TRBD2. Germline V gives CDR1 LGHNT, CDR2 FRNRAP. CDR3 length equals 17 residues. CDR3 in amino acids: CASGGARLAGDPFHTVF. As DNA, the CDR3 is TGTGCTAGTGGTGGGGCCAGACTAGCGGGAGACCCTTTCCACACGGTCTTC. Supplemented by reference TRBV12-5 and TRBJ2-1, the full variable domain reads DARVTQTPRHKVTEMGQEVTMRCQPILGHNTVFWYRQTMMQGLELLAYFRNRAPLDDSGMPKDRFSAEMPDATLATLKIQPSEPRDSAVYFCASGGARLAGDPFHTVFGPGTRLTVL.

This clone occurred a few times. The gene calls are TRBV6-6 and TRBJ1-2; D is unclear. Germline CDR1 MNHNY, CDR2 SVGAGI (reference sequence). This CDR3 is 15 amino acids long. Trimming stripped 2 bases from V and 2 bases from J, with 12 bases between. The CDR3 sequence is CASSYLMADNYGYTF. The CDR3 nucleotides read TGTGCCAGCAGTTACCTAATGGCGGACAACTATGGCTACACCTTC.

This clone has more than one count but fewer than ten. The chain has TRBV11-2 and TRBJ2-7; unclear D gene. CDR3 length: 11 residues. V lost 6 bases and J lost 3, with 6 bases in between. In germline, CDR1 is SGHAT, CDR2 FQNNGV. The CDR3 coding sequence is TGTGCCAGCAGTCTTTACTACGAGCAGTACTTC. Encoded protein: CASSLYYEQYF.

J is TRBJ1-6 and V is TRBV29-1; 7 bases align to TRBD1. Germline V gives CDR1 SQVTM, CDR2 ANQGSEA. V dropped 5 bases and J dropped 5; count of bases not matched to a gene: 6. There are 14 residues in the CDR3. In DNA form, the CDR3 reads TGCAGCGTTAAATACGGACAGGATAATTCACCCCTCCACTTT. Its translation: CSVKYGQDNSPLHF.

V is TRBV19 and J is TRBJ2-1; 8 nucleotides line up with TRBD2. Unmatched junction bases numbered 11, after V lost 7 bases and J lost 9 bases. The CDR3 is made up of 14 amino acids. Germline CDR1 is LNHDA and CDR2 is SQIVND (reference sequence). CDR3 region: CASKAGGSGGEQFF. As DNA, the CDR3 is TGTGCCAGTAAGGCGGGAGGCTCGGGGGGTGAGCAGTTCTTC. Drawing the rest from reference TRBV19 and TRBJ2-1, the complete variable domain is DGGITQSPKYLFRKEGQNVTLSCEQNLNHDAMYWYRQDPGQGLRLIYYSQIVNDFQKGDIAEGYSVSREKKESFPLTVTSAQKNPTAFYLCASKAGGSGGEQFFGPGTRLTVL.

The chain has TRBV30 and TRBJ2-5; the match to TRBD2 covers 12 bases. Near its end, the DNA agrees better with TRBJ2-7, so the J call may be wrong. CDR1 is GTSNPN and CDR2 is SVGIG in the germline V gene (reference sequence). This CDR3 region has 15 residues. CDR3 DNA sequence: TGTGCCTGGACTCCCCCGACTAGCGGGGGCTACGAGCAGTACTTC. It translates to CAWTPPTSGGYEQYF.

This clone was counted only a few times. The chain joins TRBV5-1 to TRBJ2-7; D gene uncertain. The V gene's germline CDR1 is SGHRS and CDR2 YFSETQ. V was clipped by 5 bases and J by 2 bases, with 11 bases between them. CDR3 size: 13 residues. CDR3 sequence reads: CASRRIPTYEQYF. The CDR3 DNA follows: TGCGCCAGCAGAAGGATCCCCACCTACGAGCAGTACTTC.

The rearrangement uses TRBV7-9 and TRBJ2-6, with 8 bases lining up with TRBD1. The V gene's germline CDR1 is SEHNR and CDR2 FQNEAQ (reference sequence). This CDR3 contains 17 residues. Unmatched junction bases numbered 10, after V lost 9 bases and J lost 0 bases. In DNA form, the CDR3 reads TGTGCCAGTAACAGGGGGTGCGCTCTCTCTGGGGCCAACGTCCTGACTTTC. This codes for CASNRGCALSGANVLTF.

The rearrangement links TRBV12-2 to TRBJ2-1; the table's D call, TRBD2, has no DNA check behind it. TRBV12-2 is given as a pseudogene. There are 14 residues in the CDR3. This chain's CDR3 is CAIRTLCGGNEQFF. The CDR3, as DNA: TGTGCAATTCGCACCCTTTGCGGGGGAAATGAGCAGTTCTTC.

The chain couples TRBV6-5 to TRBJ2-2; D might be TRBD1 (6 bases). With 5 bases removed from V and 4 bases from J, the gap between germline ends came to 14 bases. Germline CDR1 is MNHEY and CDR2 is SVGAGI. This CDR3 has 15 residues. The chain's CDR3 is CASSALQQGTGELFF. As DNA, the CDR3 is TGTGCCAGCAGTGCCCTCCAACAGGGCACCGGGGAGCTGTTTTTT.

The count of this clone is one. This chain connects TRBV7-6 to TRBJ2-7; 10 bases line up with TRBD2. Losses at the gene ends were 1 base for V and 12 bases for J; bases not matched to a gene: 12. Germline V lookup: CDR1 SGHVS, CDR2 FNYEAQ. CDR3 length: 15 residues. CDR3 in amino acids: CASSLGWTSGVKMYF. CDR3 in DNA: TGTGCCAGCAGCTTAGGATGGACTAGCGGAGTAAAGATGTACTTC.

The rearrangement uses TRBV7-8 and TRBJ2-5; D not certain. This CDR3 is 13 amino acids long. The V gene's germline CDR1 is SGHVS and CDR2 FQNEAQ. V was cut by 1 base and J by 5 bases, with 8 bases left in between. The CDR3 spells CASSLGDWETQYF. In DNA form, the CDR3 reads TGTGCCAGCAGCTTAGGAGATTGGGAGACCCAGTACTTC.